The rows below give T cell receptor beta chains drawn from one sample of a study of OX40 agonist ivuxolimab in advanced cancers. TCRdb's copy holds only in-frame clones and misses some; the assay was immunoSEQ multiplex PCR. The table records around 37,000 clones, roughly four fifths of them present only once. The sample consisted of CD4+ or CD8+ T cells sorted from blood, taken in a trial of the OX40 agonist ivuxolimab. These receptors all come from an adult with an advanced solid tumor such as melanoma, head and neck, liver or kidney cancer. Both conserved end residues are part of each CDR3. D genes are given only for firm matches. A clone size is listed for some rows: how often the clone was seen (once, few, many), or a class if it is expanded.

d_gene	abundance	j_gene	v_gene	CDR3nt	CDR3aa
NA	few	TRBJ2-7	TRBV11-1	TGTGCCAGCAGCTTACTCCCAGCCGAGCAGTACTTC	CASSLLPAEQYF
TRBD1	NA	TRBJ1-2	TRBV30	TGTGCCCGGGACAGCTACTATGGCTACACCTTC	CARDSYYGYTF
TRBD1	NA	TRBJ2-4	TRBV28	TGTGCCAGCACCGCAGGGGGCCTGGGGGAGGTCAAAAACATTCAGTACTTC	CASTAGGLGEVKNIQYF
NA	NA	TRBJ2-7	TRBV2	TGTGCCAGCAGTGGCGTAGGAGACTACGAGCAGTACTTC	CASSGVGDYEQYF
TRBD2	NA	TRBJ2-3	TRBV10-2	TGCGCCAGCAGCCTCGGGGTAGCGGGAGGCACAGATACGCAGTATTTT	CASSLGVAGGTDTQYF
TRBD1	NA	TRBJ2-1	TRBV7-9	TGTGCCAGCAGCTTACTCGGGACAGACTACAATGAGCAGTTCTTC	CASSLLGTDYNEQFF
NA	NA	TRBJ2-3	TRBV4-1	TGCGCCAGCAGCCAAGATATTAGCACAGATACGCAGTATTTT	CASSQDISTDTQYF
NA	NA	TRBJ2-7	TRBV11-2	TGTGCCAGCAGCTTAGGAGGGGTTCCCTACGAGCAGTACTTC	CASSLGGVPYEQYF
NA	NA	TRBJ2-7	TRBV9	TGTGCCAGCAGCTCCACGGGGGCTTCCTACGAGCAGTACTTC	CASSSTGASYEQYF
TRBD2	NA	TRBJ2-5	TRBV5-1	TGCGCCAGCAGCTTGGGTTACGGGGGACTAGCGGAAGAGACCCAGTACTTC	CASSLGYGGLAEETQYF
NA	NA	TRBJ2-2	TRBV21-1	TGTGCCAGCAGTAATACTTGGGGAGGGGACACCGGGGAGCTGTTTTTT	CASSNTWGGDTGELFF
NA	NA	TRBJ2-2	TRBV7-2	TGTGCCAGCAGCCGTTTAGTTGGGGGCACCGGGGAGCTGTTTTTT	CASSRLVGGTGELFF
TRBD1	once	TRBJ2-7	TRBV4-2	TGTGCCAGCAGGGAAACAGGGGGCGACGAGCAGTACTTC	CASRETGGDEQYF
NA	NA	TRBJ2-7	TRBV5-4	TGTGCCAGCAGCGAGGGCAGAGCAAACGAGCAGTACTTC	CASSEGRANEQYF
NA	NA	TRBJ1-5	TRBV18	TGTGCCAGCTCACCAGCCGACAGCTCCAATCAGCCCCAGCATTTT	CASSPADSSNQPQHF
TRBD1	few	TRBJ1-2	TRBV28	TGTGCCAGCAGTTTTACCACCGGGACAGTGGATGGCTACACCTTC	CASSFTTGTVDGYTF
NA	NA	TRBJ1-4	TRBV11-2	TGTGCCAGCAGCTTAGGGACGGGGAATGAAAAACTGTTTTTT	CASSLGTGNEKLFF
TRBD1	NA	TRBJ2-4	TRBV9	TGTGCCAGCGGCGTAGCCGGGGACAGTGGCCACATTCAGTACTTC	CASGVAGDSGHIQYF
TRBD1	NA	TRBJ2-1	TRBV27	TGTGCCAGCAGTTACTGGGCTGGACAGGGGTTTTTCAATGAGCAGTTCTTC	CASSYWAGQGFFNEQFF
NA	NA	TRBJ2-2	TRBV2	TGTGCCAGCAGGGGGACGGAAACCACCGGGGAGCTGTTTTTT	CASRGTETTGELFF
TRBD2	NA	TRBJ2-1	TRBV28	TGTGCCAGCACCCACCTAGCGGGAGGAGGCAATGAGCAGTTCTTC	CASTHLAGGGNEQFF
NA	NA	TRBJ1-5	TRBV6-6	TGTGCCAGCAGCCTCAGAGGCCATCAGCCCCAGCATTTT	CASSLRGHQPQHF
NA	medium-sized	TRBJ1-5	TRBV6-6	TGTGCCAGCAGTTACCCTTCGAGGCCCCAGCATTTT	CASSYPSRPQHF
NA	NA	TRBJ2-5	TRBV19	TGTGCCAGTAGTATAGGGGCTAGCGAAGAGACCCAGTACTTC	CASSIGASEETQYF
TRBD2	once	TRBJ2-1	TRBV6-6	TGTGCCAGCGTTCCATCTAGCGGAGCCTACAATGAGCAGTTCTTC	CASVPSSGAYNEQFF
TRBD1	NA	TRBJ1-5	TRBV6-5	TGTGCCAGCAGTTATGACAGGGGGGAACAGCCCCAGCATTTT	CASSYDRGEQPQHF
NA	NA	TRBJ1-5	TRBV4-3	TGCGCCAGCAGCCAAGATCCGGCAGGAATGCGGCAGCCCCAGCATTTT	CASSQDPAGMRQPQHF
TRBD2	NA	TRBJ2-2	TRBV9	TGTGCCAGCAGCACAACTAGCGGGAGGGCCAACGGGGAGCTGTTTTTT	CASSTTSGRANGELFF
TRBD1	NA	TRBJ1-5	TRBV28	TGTGCCAGCAGCAACACAGGGGGCAGGTATCAGCCCCAGCATTTT	CASSNTGGRYQPQHF
NA	NA	TRBJ2-1	TRBV19	TGTGCCAGTAGTGTACAGGGTTACAATGAGCAGTTCTTC	CASSVQGYNEQFF
NA	NA	TRBJ2-7	TRBV9	TGTGCCAGCAGCGTCGCCGGGACGCAGAGCTCCTACGAGCAGTACTTC	CASSVAGTQSSYEQYF
TRBD1	NA	TRBJ1-2	TRBV15	TGTGCCACCAGCAAGGGACAGAACTATGGCTACACCTTC	CATSKGQNYGYTF
TRBD2	NA	TRBJ2-2	TRBV19	TGTGCCAGTAGTATAGGAAATTTACGAATCGGACTAGCGGGAGTTAGGGGGGAGCTGTTTTTT	CASSIGNLRIGLAGVRGELFF
NA	NA	TRBJ1-1	TRBV13	TGTGCCAGCAGCTTCTGGCGGACAGTTAACACTGAAGCTTTCTTT	CASSFWRTVNTEAFF
NA	NA	TRBJ2-7	TRBV11-2	TGTGCCAGCAGCATATGGGTCACAGGGACCAGCTCCTACGAGCAGTACTTC	CASSIWVTGTSSYEQYF
NA	NA	TRBJ1-1	TRBV2	TGTGCCAGCAGGGTTTTTCGGACTGAAGCTTTCTTT	CASRVFRTEAFF
TRBD2	once	TRBJ2-1	TRBV7-2	TGTGCCAGCAGCTCGGCCCTAGCGGAGCCGCCCCCGAGGTACAATGAGCAGTTCTTC	CASSSALAEPPPRYNEQFF
NA	NA	TRBJ2-5	TRBV6-5	TGTGCCAGCAGTTACGGGTCAGCACAAGAGACCCAGTACTTC	CASSYGSAQETQYF
TRBD1	NA	TRBJ1-1	TRBV5-1	TGCGCCACCTCGGGACAGGGAATGAACACTGAAGCTTTCTTT	CATSGQGMNTEAFF
NA	once	TRBJ1-1	TRBV7-9	TGTGCCAGCAGCTCACAGGGAGGCACTGAAGCTTTCTTT	CASSSQGGTEAFF
TRBD1	NA	TRBJ1-5	TRBV28	TGTGCCAGCAGTTCACCGGGACAGGGGGGCGGTAGCAATCAGCCCCAGCATTTT	CASSSPGQGGGSNQPQHF
NA	NA	TRBJ2-4	TRBV7-9	TGTGCCAGCAGCTCGATGGACGGAAAAAACATTCAGTACTTC	CASSSMDGKNIQYF
NA	NA	TRBJ1-3	TRBV28	TGTGCCAGCAGGCCCACCTCTGGAAACACCATATATTTT	CASRPTSGNTIYF
NA	NA	TRBJ2-3	TRBV30	TGTGCCTGGAGTACCATCACAGATACGCAGTATTTT	CAWSTITDTQYF
NA	NA	TRBJ2-1	TRBV11-2	TGTGCCAGCAGCGCGGGGGCAGGGGGGAATGAGCAGTTCTTC	CASSAGAGGNEQFF
NA	NA	TRBJ2-5	TRBV6-6	TGTGCCAGCAGTACTCGATTTCAAGAGACCCAGTACTTC	CASSTRFQETQYF
TRBD2	NA	TRBJ2-1	TRBV19	TGTGCCAGTAGAGATAGCGGGGTGGATAATGAGCAGTTCTTC	CASRDSGVDNEQFF
NA	NA	TRBJ2-2	TRBV19	TGTGCCAGTAGTATATTTGCAGGGAACACCGGGGAGCTGTTTTTT	CASSIFAGNTGELFF
TRBD1	NA	TRBJ1-5	TRBV28	TGTGCCAGCAGGGGGGACAGGGTCAGCAATCAGCCCCAGCATTTT	CASRGDRVSNQPQHF
NA	NA	TRBJ1-2	TRBV9	TGTGCCAGCGGCAGGGGTTCGATAGGCTCCTATGGCTACACCTTC	CASGRGSIGSYGYTF
TRBD1	NA	TRBJ2-3	TRBV6-5	TGTGCCAGCAGTAGAACAGGGGTGGGCACAGATACGCAGTATTTT	CASSRTGVGTDTQYF
NA	NA	TRBJ2-7	TRBV5-4	TGTGCCAGCAGCTTAGTAGGGAACGAGCAGTACTTC	CASSLVGNEQYF
NA	NA	TRBJ2-7	TRBV7-5	TGTGCCAGCAGCCCGGACTTTGAGCAGTACTTC	CASSPDFEQYF
NA	NA	TRBJ2-2	TRBV2	TGTGCCAGCAGTGAAATCGGGCCAAACACCGGGGAGCTGTTTTTT	CASSEIGPNTGELFF
NA	once	TRBJ2-3	TRBV7-7	TGTGCTAGCAGCCCCGCGACCACAGATACGCAGTATTTT	CASSPATTDTQYF